This is a list of T cell receptor beta chains from one sample in a study of T cell changes during pregnancy in multiple sclerosis. TCRdb's table, derived via immunoSEQ multiplex PCR, lists solely in-frame clones and lacks some. The table has under 95,000 clones, about nine tenths seen once; the top ten hold around 1.7%. The sample was peripheral blood, taken after pregnancy. These receptors all stem from a female donor in good health, enrolled as a control in a pregnancy study. The CDR3 runs from the conserved cysteine through the conserved F or W. A D gene is named only where the DNA matches it firmly. Clone size is not always given. Where it is, it says once, few, many or a class for expanded clones.

V	D	J	size	CDR3	DNA
TRBV2	TRBD1	TRBJ1-4	.	CASSDTGGFSEKLFF	TGTGCCAGCAGCGACACAGGGGGTTTTAGTGAAAAACTGTTTTTT
TRBV29-1	.	TRBJ2-3	.	CSVVGAPGGTDTQYF	TGCAGCGTTGTAGGGGCCCCTGGAGGCACAGATACGCAGTATTTT
TRBV4-2	TRBD1	TRBJ1-2	.	CASSQTGAGTVGYGYTF	TGTGCCAGCAGCCAAACGGGCGCCGGGACAGTGGGCTATGGCTACACCTTC
TRBV5-4	.	TRBJ1-4	.	CASSSDTSTNEKLFF	TGTGCCAGCAGCTCGGACACCTCAACTAATGAAAAACTGTTTTTT
TRBV10-3	TRBD2	TRBJ2-2	.	CAISEPAGGPTGELFF	TGTGCCATCAGTGAACCAGCGGGGGGACCCACCGGGGAGCTGTTTTTT
TRBV19	.	TRBJ1-2	.	CASSMRRDGYTF	TGTGCCAGTAGTATGAGGCGGGATGGCTACACCTTC
TRBV5-1	TRBD1	TRBJ2-5	.	CASSQTDRAQETQYF	TGCGCCAGCAGCCAAACCGACAGGGCTCAAGAGACCCAGTACTTC
TRBV5-5	.	TRBJ1-2	.	CASSGGGNYGYTF	TGTGCCAGTTCGGGAGGAGGGAACTATGGCTACACCTTC
TRBV7-9	.	TRBJ1-1	.	CASSLLGRAHTEAFF	TGTGCCAGCAGCTTACTGGGCAGGGCCCACACTGAAGCTTTCTTT
TRBV14	TRBD1	TRBJ1-1	.	CASSRLTGMNTEAFF	TGTGCCAGCAGCCGGTTGACAGGGATGAACACTGAAGCTTTCTTT
TRBV28	.	TRBJ2-5	.	CASSTHKTQYF	TGTGCCAGCAGCACCCACAAGACCCAGTACTTC
TRBV4-2	.	TRBJ1-6	.	CASSQGASPLHF	TGTGCCAGCAGCCAAGGGGCTTCACCCCTCCACTTT
TRBV6-6	TRBD1	TRBJ1-2	.	CASSRDRKFYGYTF	TGTGCCAGCAGTCGGGACAGGAAATTCTATGGCTACACCTTC
TRBV4-3	TRBD1	TRBJ2-5	few	CASSLRQGVRETQYF	TGCGCCAGCAGCCTCCGACAGGGAGTGCGAGAGACCCAGTACTTC
TRBV18	.	TRBJ2-7	once	CASSPVVASSYEQYF	TGTGCCAGCTCACCTGTGGTGGCTAGTTCCTACGAGCAGTACTTC
TRBV5-5	.	TRBJ1-4	once	CASSLSQDPRKLFF	TGTGCCAGCAGCTTGTCACAGGACCCTCGGAAACTGTTTTTT
TRBV28	TRBD1	TRBJ1-4	.	CASSFPGQSITNEKLFF	TGTGCCAGCAGTTTCCCGGGACAGAGTATAACTAATGAAAAACTGTTTTTT
TRBV19	.	TRBJ1-1	.	CASSISKGVNTEAFF	TGTGCCAGTAGTATCAGCAAGGGGGTTAACACTGAAGCTTTCTTT
TRBV28	.	TRBJ1-2	.	CASSIGGSADWHGYTF	TGTGCCAGCAGCATTGGGGGCTCCGCGGATTGGCATGGCTACACCTTC
TRBV7-9	TRBD1	TRBJ1-4	few	CASSPWDRYNEKLFF	TGTGCCAGCAGCCCATGGGACAGGTATAATGAAAAACTGTTTTTT
TRBV28	TRBD1	TRBJ2-7	.	CASGTGVSEQYF	TGTGCCAGCGGGACAGGGGTTTCCGAGCAGTACTTC
TRBV7-8	.	TRBJ1-5	few	CASSTGERNQPQHF	TGTGCCAGCAGCACGGGGGAGCGCAATCAGCCCCAGCATTTT
TRBV13	.	TRBJ1-2	.	CASSQALEPNYGYTF	TGTGCCAGCAGCCAAGCCCTGGAGCCAAACTATGGCTACACCTTC
TRBV5-6	TRBD2	TRBJ2-3	.	CASSSSGTSGTDTQYF	TGTGCCAGCAGCTCCTCCGGGACTAGCGGCACAGATACGCAGTATTTT
TRBV18	.	TRBJ2-2	.	CASSPGNTGELFF	TGTGCCAGCTCACCCGGGAACACCGGGGAGCTGTTTTTT
TRBV28	TRBD1	TRBJ1-2	.	CASRGQGLGYTF	TGTGCCAGCAGGGGACAGGGGCTTGGCTACACCTTC
TRBV5-4	TRBD2	TRBJ2-3	.	CASSGLAGGSDTQYF	TGTGCCAGCAGCGGATTGGCGGGGGGGTCAGATACGCAGTATTTT
TRBV15	.	TRBJ1-5	.	CATSRSRGNSQPQHF	TGTGCCACCAGCAGATCCAGGGGAAATAGCCAGCCCCAGCATTTT
TRBV4-3	.	TRBJ1-1	.	CASSQDNGPGRGRYTEAFF	TGCGCCAGCAGCCAAGATAACGGGCCAGGAAGGGGAAGGTACACTGAAGCTTTCTTT
TRBV6-6	.	TRBJ1-6	.	CASSSGQGFLSLHF	TGTGCCAGCAGTTCGGGACAAGGGTTTTTGTCCCTCCACTTT
TRBV19	.	TRBJ1-3	.	CASRRQGGNTIYF	TGTGCCAGTAGGAGACAAGGTGGAAACACCATATATTTT
TRBV6-6	TRBD1	TRBJ2-7	.	CASSLRGQGFDEQYF	TGTGCCAGCAGCCTTCGGGGACAGGGGTTCGACGAGCAGTACTTC
TRBV19	.	TRBJ2-3	.	CASTETASTDTQYF	TGTGCCAGTACCGAGACAGCCAGCACAGATACGCAGTATTTT
TRBV19	.	TRBJ1-2	.	CASSIDPVPYGYTF	TGTGCCAGTAGTATAGATCCGGTTCCCTATGGCTACACCTTC
TRBV15	TRBD1	TRBJ1-6	.	CATSRTRGHSPLHF	TGTGCCACCAGCCGAACCAGGGGGCACTCACCCCTCCACTTT
TRBV9	TRBD2	TRBJ2-5	.	CASSVGLAGVAETQYF	TGTGCCAGCAGCGTAGGACTAGCGGGCGTGGCGGAGACCCAGTACTTC
TRBV5-4	TRBD1	TRBJ1-2	.	CASSFLGQGERDGYTF	TGTGCCAGCAGCTTCTTAGGACAGGGAGAGAGGGATGGCTACACCTTC
TRBV14	.	TRBJ1-4	.	CASSQGRRSSANEKLFF	TGTGCCAGCAGCCAAGGTCGAAGGAGCTCCGCTAATGAAAAACTGTTTTTT
TRBV5-1	.	TRBJ2-7	.	CASSLHVVIQADEQYF	TGCGCCAGCAGCTTACATGTAGTAATACAGGCCGACGAGCAGTACTTC
TRBV11-3	.	TRBJ1-1	.	CASSPRGGTEAFF	TGTGCCAGCAGCCCCCGAGGGGGCACTGAAGCTTTCTTT
TRBV27	TRBD1	TRBJ1-5	.	CASSFPRDSQIDYQPQHF	TGTGCCAGCAGCTTCCCCCGGGACAGCCAGATTGACTATCAGCCCCAGCATTTT
TRBV7-2	TRBD2	TRBJ2-5	.	CASSPLGGGGETQYF	TGTGCCAGCAGCCCCCTCGGGGGGGGTGGTGAGACCCAGTACTTC
TRBV5-1	TRBD2	TRBJ2-1	.	CASSLDPGGYNEQFF	TGCGCCAGCAGCTTGGACCCCGGGGGGTACAATGAGCAGTTCTTC
TRBV28	TRBD1	TRBJ2-3	.	CASSLSGTGADTQYF	TGTGCCAGCAGTTTGTCCGGGACAGGAGCAGATACGCAGTATTTT
TRBV6-5	.	TRBJ2-2	.	CASPPQRCRGGELFF	TGTGCCAGCCCCCCTCAGCGCTGTAGGGGCGGGGAGCTGTTTTTT
TRBV2	TRBD2	TRBJ2-1	.	CASRGGTSGVSSYNEQFF	TGTGCCAGCAGGGGAGGGACTAGCGGGGTCAGCTCCTACAATGAGCAGTTCTTC
TRBV2	TRBD2	TRBJ2-7	.	CASRQGLAGAEQYF	TGTGCCAGCAGACAAGGACTAGCGGGGGCGGAGCAGTACTTC
TRBV18	TRBD1	TRBJ1-2	.	CASSQTGDGYTF	TGTGCCAGCTCACAAACAGGGGATGGCTACACCTTC
TRBV6-1	TRBD2	TRBJ2-1	once	CASSTAGGSSYEQFF	TGTGCCAGCAGCACAGCGGGGGGCTCTAGCTATGAGCAGTTCTTC
TRBV7-8	.	TRBJ1-1	.	CASSTGRNTEAFF	TGTGCCAGCAGCACCGGGAGGAACACTGAAGCTTTCTTT
TRBV27	TRBD2	TRBJ2-1	once	CASRGAGDRYEQFF	TGTGCCAGCAGGGGAGCGGGGGACCGCTATGAGCAGTTCTTC
TRBV2	.	TRBJ2-7	.	CASREQGYEQYF	TGTGCCAGCAGAGAACAGGGTTACGAGCAGTACTTC